The next 31 T cell receptor beta chains were all read from a single sample in a study of T cells in Graves' hyperthyroidism and ophthalmopathy. TCR beta CDR3 regions were amplified from RNA transcripts. Researchers ran a first-round RT-PCR on the TCR CDR3 using the HTBI primer set. Each CDR3 protein gets one entry after TCRdb re-called the multiplex PCR reads with MiXCR. This repertoire shows 660,000 or so distinct CDR3 sequences, less than 25% found once; its top ten account for under 35%. Sequencing input: blood. Receptors were obtained from a man aged 25-40 years with Graves' ophthalmopathy.

This chain uses TRBV10-1 with TRBJ2-1; TRBD2 agrees at 9 bases. V lost 4 bases to trimming and J lost 5 bases; unmatched junction nucleotides: 6. The CDR3 is made up of 15 amino acids. Germline V CDR1 and CDR2: WNHNN, SYGVQD (reference sequence). CDR3 coding DNA: TGCGCCAGCAGTGTTATGGCGGGAGGGGACAATGAGCAGTTCTTC. Amino acid sequence: CASSVMAGGDNEQFF.

Notes on this clonotype: The junction does not match germline at one end; this may be a read error. CDR3 sequence reads: CASSHGTRGYTF. CDR3 sequence (DNA): TGCGCCAGCAGCCACGGGACCCGAGGCTACACCTTC. The V call is TRBV7-9, the J call TRBJ1-2, with D tentatively TRBD1 (5 bases). There are 12 residues in the CDR3. The germline CDR1 and CDR2 sequences are SEHNR and FQNEAQ (reference sequence). The complete variable domain, with remaining parts taken from reference TRBV7-9 and TRBJ1-2, reads DTGVSQNPRHKITKRGQNVTFRCDPISEHNRLYWYRQTLGQGPEFLTYFQNEAQLEKSRLLSDRFSAERPKGSFSTLEIQRTEQGDSAMYLCASSHGTRGYTFGSGTRLTVV.

This chain uses TRBV27 with TRBJ2-7, with D perhaps matching TRBD1 or TRBD2 (6 bases each). This CDR3 is built from 14 residues. Germline CDR1 is MNHEY and CDR2 is SMNVEV (reference sequence). V was shortened by 3 bases and J by 3 bases, with 12 bases between the two germline ends. The CDR3 bases are TGTGCCAGCAGTTTCCAAGGGGGGTTCTACGAGCAGTACTTC. The encoded protein is CASSFQGGFYEQYF.

The V gene is TRBV12-3 or TRBV12-4, the J gene TRBJ2-7; D is uncertain. The V end lost 7 bases, the J end lost 5 bases, and 24 bases lay between the germline ends. This CDR3 has 16 amino acids. The CDR3 DNA is TGTGCCAGCACTCCTGGGTCTGGGCGCGAAAGGAACGAGCAGTACTTC. This sequence encodes CASTPGSGRERNEQYF.

This clonotype has a count of ten or more. The genes are TRBV30 and TRBJ1-1; possible D gene TRBD1, 6 bases. Germline loops: CDR1 GTSNPN, CDR2 SVGIG (reference sequence). CDR3 length equals 12 residues. The V and J ends lost 5 bases and 4 bases respectively, with 11 bases between them. CDR3 bases: TGTGCCTGGGAACAGGGAACCACTGAAGCTTTCTTT. This gives the protein CAWEQGTTEAFF.

This chain uses TRBV7-9 with TRBJ2-7, with a possible D match to TRBD1 (6 bases). This CDR3 has 14 amino acids. Germline lookup yields CDR1 SEHNR and CDR2 FQNEAQ (reference sequence). V was cut by 3 bases and J by 5 bases, with 14 bases left in between. CDR3 protein: CASSFKTGLDEQYF. CDR3 DNA sequence: TGTGCCAGCAGCTTTAAGACAGGTTTGGACGAGCAGTACTTC.

The chain joins TRBV5-8 to TRBJ1-1; 10 bases match TRBD1. This CDR3 has 15 amino acids. V trimming: 4 bases; J trimming: 6 bases; junction bases outside the gene matches: 9. Germline V gene sequence: CDR1 SGHTS, CDR2 YDEGEE. CDR3 region: CASSTGTGVRAEAFF. As DNA, the CDR3 is TGTGCCAGCAGCACCGGGACAGGGGTGCGCGCTGAAGCTTTCTTT.

This clonotype was recorded a few times. The chain is built from TRBV20-1 and TRBJ2-5; tentatively, D is TRBD1 (5 bases). This CDR3 region has 13 residues. CDR1 is DFQATT and CDR2 is SNEGSKA in the germline V gene (reference sequence). The V gene lost 5 bases and the J gene lost 3 bases, with 13 bases spanning the gap. The CDR3 loop is CSAPFLGEETQYF. CDR3 sequence (DNA): TGCAGTGCTCCCTTTCTAGGGGAAGAGACCCAGTACTTC.

CDR3 amino acids: CASSTGGPRRQETQYF. The CDR3, as DNA: TGTGCCAGCAGCACAGGCGGCCCGCGGAGACAAGAGACCCAGTACTTC. The chain recombines TRBV5-4 with TRBJ2-5; possibly TRBD1 for D (5 bases). Germline assignment: CDR1 SGHNT and CDR2 YYREEE (reference sequence). V lost 4 bases to trimming and J lost 2 bases, with 18 bases between them. CDR3 size: 16 residues.

The rearrangement uses TRBV7-2 and TRBJ2-1; D not certain. The CDR3 contains 12 residues. Germline values: CDR1 SGHTA, CDR2 FQGNSA. V was pared by 1 base and J by 9 bases, with 7 bases between. In DNA, the CDR3 is TGTGCCAGCAGCTTAGTGGCAGCTGAGCAGTTCTTC. This translates into CASSLVAAEQFF. The full variable domain, in which reference TRBV7-2 and TRBJ2-1 provide the parts outside the CDR3, is GAGVSQSPSNKVTEKGKDVELRCDPISGHTALYWYRQSLGQGLEFLIYFQGNSAPDKSGLPSDRFSAERTGGSVSTLTIQRTQQEDSAVYLCASSLVAAEQFFGPGTRLTVL.

J is TRBJ2-2 and V is TRBV25-1; D perhaps matches TRBD1 (6 bases). The germline V and J ends were trimmed by 3 bases and 5 bases, with 7 bases remaining between them. This CDR3 is 13 amino acids long. The germline V gene has CDR1 MGHDK and CDR2 SYGVNS. CDR3 loop: CASSDGQTGELFF. DNA for the CDR3: TGTGCCAGCAGTGACGGACAGACCGGGGAGCTGTTTTTT.

The rearrangement uses TRBV29-1 and TRBJ2-3; 9 bases map to TRBD2. Germline V gives CDR1 SQVTM, CDR2 ANQGSEA. J gave up 4 bases and V 5 bases, and 10 bases lay outside the gene matches. The CDR3 totals 15 residues. The CDR3 DNA is TGCAGCGTTCCTAGACTAGCGGACCTCGCAGATACGCAGTATTTT. It specifies CSVPRLADLADTQYF.

The chain carries TRBV28 and TRBJ2-3; TRBD1 agrees at 10 bases. V lost 5 bases to trimming and J lost 0 bases; unmatched junction nucleotides: 8. The CDR3 sequence is 17 residues long. Germline CDR1 and CDR2: MDHEN and SYDVKM. The CDR3 is CASSTVRQGASTDTQYF. The CDR3 coding sequence is TGTGCCAGCAGTACTGTCCGACAGGGGGCTAGCACAGATACGCAGTATTTT.

Many counts were recorded for this clonotype. This sequence joins TRBV28 and TRBJ1-4; TRBD1 is a possible D gene (5 bases). The CDR3 is 15 residues long. Trimming pared 5 bases from V and 6 bases from J, leaving 16 bases between. Germline CDR1 is MDHEN and CDR2 is SYDVKM. Written as DNA, the CDR3 is TGTGCCAGCAGTGAGAGGCGGACATTGGATGAAAAACTGTTTTTT. It encodes CASSERRTLDEKLFF.

The V call is TRBV10-3, the J call TRBJ2-7; tentative D call: TRBD2 (6 bases). The germline V and J ends were trimmed by 10 bases and 5 bases, with 12 bases remaining between them. This CDR3 is built from 11 residues. Germline V gives CDR1 ENHRY, CDR2 SYGVKD. The CDR3 reads CATGLIHEQYF. Written as DNA, the CDR3 is TGTGCCACCGGACTAATCCACGAGCAGTACTTC.

In its sample, this clonotype was seen a few times. V usage is TRBV18 and J usage is TRBJ1-1; D is undetermined. V was clipped by 3 bases and J by 1 base, with 9 bases between them. The CDR3 is 14 residues long. Per the germline V gene, CDR1 is KGHSH and CDR2 is LQKENI. The CDR3 is CASSPTYPNTEAFF. In DNA form, the CDR3 reads TGTGCCAGCTCACCCACCTATCCGAACACTGAAGCTTTCTTT.

The sample holds many counts of this clonotype. The rearrangement joins TRBV3-1 to TRBJ1-1; 8 bases match TRBD1. The CDR3 consists of 12 residues. Germline lookup yields CDR1 LGHDT and CDR2 YNNKEL (reference sequence). Germline trimming cut 4 bases from V and 10 bases from J; bases unmatched to any gene: 5. The DNA for the CDR3 is TGTGCCAGCAGCCTCAGGGGGCGCTTAGCTTTCTTT. Protein product: CASSLRGRLAFF. The entire variable domain, with the rest obtained from reference TRBV3-1 and TRBJ1-1, is as follows: DTAVSQTPKYLVTQMGNDKSIKCEQNLGHDTMYWYKQDSKKFLKIMFSYNNKELIINETVPNRFSPKSPDKAHLNLHINSLELGDSAVYFCASSLRGRLAFFGQGTRLTVV.

The chain carries TRBV5-1 and TRBJ2-6; possible D gene TRBD1, 6 bases. CDR3 size: 17 residues. Germline assignment: CDR1 SGHRS and CDR2 YFSETQ. Trimming left V 2 bases short and J 0 bases short, with 12 bases between. The CDR3 here is CASSLRGIYSGANVLTF. The CDR3 DNA is TGCGCCAGCAGCTTAAGGGGGATTTACTCTGGGGCCAACGTCCTGACTTTC.

The chain joins TRBV5-1 to TRBJ2-3; TRBD2 agrees at 8 bases. V trimming: 4 bases; J trimming: 2 bases; junction bases outside the gene matches: 9. This CDR3 has 16 residues. From germline, CDR1 is SGHRS and CDR2 YFSETQ. The CDR3 coding sequence is TGCGCCAGCAGCCCCGGGGCGGGAGGTTCCACAGATACGCAGTATTTT. Residues: CASSPGAGGSTDTQYF.

The V and J genes are TRBV30 and TRBJ1-2; no reliable D call. CDR3 length equals 12 residues. Germline lookup yields CDR1 GTSNPN and CDR2 SVGIG (reference sequence). Deletions cut 1 base from V and 5 bases from J, with 8 bases between. In DNA, the CDR3 is TGTGCCTGGAGTGCCGGACCGTATGGCTACACCTTC. Translated: CAWSAGPYGYTF.

The chain is built from TRBV12-5 and TRBJ1-2; 8 bases line up with TRBD1. The J segment lost 0 bases and the V segment lost 3 bases, leaving 6 bases of the junction unmatched. The CDR3 is made up of 16 amino acids. The germline V gene encodes CDR1 LGHNT and CDR2 FRNRAP. The CDR3 protein is CASGFSGQGTNYGYTF. CDR3 nucleotides: TGTGCTAGTGGTTTCTCAGGACAGGGAACTAACTATGGCTACACCTTC.

The sample holds a few counts of this clonotype. The chain links TRBV15 to TRBJ2-1, with 7 bases fitting TRBD2. The CDR3 runs 12 residues. CDR1 is LNHNV, CDR2 YYDKDF, per germline (reference sequence). Trimming took 2 bases from V and 8 from J; bases not matched to a gene: 0. The CDR3 sequence: CATSRLADEQFF. The CDR3 nucleotides are TGTGCCACCAGCAGACTAGCGGATGAGCAGTTCTTC.

In the case of this clonotype: A much bigger clone sits one base away, suggesting this may be a read error. The chain combines TRBV18 with TRBJ1-1; 7 nucleotides match TRBD1. The CDR3 totals 15 residues. From germline, CDR1 is KGHSH and CDR2 LQKENI. CDR3 coding DNA: TGTGCCAGCTCACCAGCCACAGGGGTGAACACTGAAGCTTCCTTT. This translates into CASSPATGVNTEASF.

In its sample, this clonotype was seen many times. The V call is TRBV18, the J call TRBJ1-2; no reliable D call. V was shortened by 2 bases and J by 2 bases, with 3 bases between the two germline ends. The germline gives CDR1 KGHSH, CDR2 LQKENI. This CDR3 region has 12 residues. CDR3 nucleotide sequence: TGTGCCAGCTCACCAACGAACTATGGCTACACCTTC. As protein: CASSPTNYGYTF.

V is TRBV10-3 and J is TRBJ2-3; TRBD2 agrees at 7 bases. The germline gives CDR1 ENHRY, CDR2 SYGVKD. This CDR3 has 15 amino acids. Losses at the gene ends were 2 bases for V and 1 base for J; bases not matched to a gene: 3. DNA of the CDR3: TGTGCCATCAGTGAGCCGGGAGGAGGCACAGATACGCAGTATTTT. Translating gives CAISEPGGGTDTQYF.

This sequence joins TRBV6-1 and TRBJ1-1, with TRBD1 matching over 8 bases. Losses at the gene ends were 6 bases for V and 5 bases for J; bases not matched to a gene: 8. Germline assignment: CDR1 MNHNS and CDR2 SASEGT. The CDR3 spans 14 residues. CDR3 nucleotides: TGTGCCAGCAGGCGACAGGGGTCCCGAACTGAAGCTTTCTTT. This codes for CASRRQGSRTEAFF.

This clonotype was observed a handful of times. This rearrangement joins TRBV7-3 to TRBJ2-2; 10 nucleotides align to TRBD2. V gave up 5 bases and J gave up 4 bases; unmatched junction bases: 7. CDR1 SGHTA and CDR2 FQGTGA come from the germline V gene. The CDR3 has 16 amino acids. CDR3 DNA: TGTGCCAGCAGCGGGGGAGCGGGAGGGATCACCGGGGAGCTGTTTTTT. Protein product: CASSGGAGGITGELFF.

This sequence joins TRBV14 and TRBJ2-1, with D uncertain. The length of the CDR3 is 16 residues. In germline, CDR1 is SGHDN, CDR2 FVKESK. With 0 bases removed from V and 6 bases from J, the gap between germline ends came to 15 bases. The CDR3 is CASSQDHLPECNEQFF. DNA of the CDR3: TGTGCCAGCAGCCAAGATCACCTACCCGAATGCAATGAGCAGTTCTTC.

The chain employs TRBV28 and TRBJ1-2, with D possibly matching TRBD1 (6 bases). This CDR3 comprises 14 residues. V was cut by 6 bases and J by 8 bases, with 19 bases left in between. Germline V CDR1 and CDR2: MDHEN, SYDVKM. The CDR3 sequence: CASRSLKGVGGYTF. In DNA form, the CDR3 reads TGTGCCAGCAGATCATTGAAGGGGGTGGGCGGCTACACCTTC.

This clonotype was seen ten or more times. The gene calls are TRBV11-2 and TRBJ1-2; D unclear. Germline CDR1 and CDR2: SGHAT and FQNNGV. This CDR3 is 13 amino acids long. The germline V and J ends were trimmed by 7 bases and 2 bases, with 11 bases remaining between them. Written as DNA, the CDR3 is TGTGCCAGCACCCTGACCGTAAACTATGGCTACACCTTC. This codes for CASTLTVNYGYTF.

This clonotype turned up a few times. This chain uses TRBV6-1 with TRBJ2-3; 14 bases map to TRBD2. J was trimmed by 1 base and V by 5 bases; bases with no gene match: 8. Germline CDR1 reads MNHNS; CDR2 reads SASEGT. CDR3 length: 18 residues. CDR3 coding DNA: TGTGCCAGCAGTCCCGGGACTAGCGGGAGTAGGGGCACAGATACGCAGTATTTT. This sequence encodes CASSPGTSGSRGTDTQYF.